A selection of T cell receptor beta chains follows, all from one sample in a study of fetal regulatory T cell absence and autoimmunity. Produced via immunoSEQ multiplex PCR; TCRdb's table is partial and in-frame only. The repertoire consists of approximately 46,000 clones, with around 83% occurring once and the leading ten covering over 0.4%. Specimen: cord blood. The receptor source for this set is a newborn boy with IPEX syndrome. Each CDR3 is given with its conserved first and last residue. The order of the fields is D gene, J gene, clone size, V gene, CDR3 protein, CDR3 DNA. A D gene is named only where the DNA matches it firmly. Where a row states a size, it is once, few, many or the class of an expanded clone; other rows omit it.

TRBD2 | TRBJ2-5 | - | TRBV13 | CASSLSSGRAGLQTQYF | TGTGCCAGCAGCTTATCTAGCGGGAGGGCAGGGTTGCAGACCCAGTACTTC
- | TRBJ2-7 | - | TRBV7-8 | CASSLQPSGSYEQYF | TGTGCCAGCAGCTTACAACCTTCGGGGTCCTACGAGCAGTACTTC
- | TRBJ2-7 | - | TRBV5-4 | CASSLDRRDYEQYF | TGTGCCAGCAGCCTTGACAGGCGCGACTACGAGCAGTACTTC
TRBD1 | TRBJ2-2 | few | TRBV7-7 | CASSERQGTGELFF | TGTGCTAGCAGCGAACGACAGGGGACCGGGGAGCTGTTTTTT
- | TRBJ2-3 | - | TRBV4-2 | CASSLRGGTISTDTQYF | TGTGCCAGCAGCCTTAGAGGGGGGACGATTAGCACAGATACGCAGTATTTT
TRBD1 | TRBJ1-1 | - | TRBV19 | CASSVGQVLGTEAFF | TGTGCCAGTAGTGTCGGACAGGTGCTGGGCACTGAAGCTTTCTTT
TRBD2 | TRBJ2-7 | - | TRBV11-2 | CASSLVGRTSVTLYEQYF | TGTGCCAGCAGCTTGGTTGGGCGGACTAGCGTAACCCTTTACGAGCAGTACTTC
- | TRBJ2-7 | - | TRBV7-9 | CASSGDVIYEQYF | TGTGCCAGCAGCGGGGACGTAATCTACGAGCAGTACTTC
- | TRBJ2-3 | - | TRBV12-5 | CASGSGPWRTDTQYF | TGTGCTAGTGGTTCAGGTCCCTGGCGGACAGATACGCAGTATTTT
- | TRBJ1-2 | - | TRBV2 | CAVRGYTF | TGTGCCGTACGAGGCTACACCTTC
- | TRBJ2-7 | - | TRBV7-2 | CASSLIWVGYEQYF | TGTGCCAGCAGCTTAATATGGGTCGGCTACGAGCAGTACTTC
TRBD1 | TRBJ1-5 | - | TRBV30 | CAWRTGGSNQPQHF | TGTGCCTGGAGGACAGGGGGCAGCAATCAGCCCCAGCATTTT
- | TRBJ2-3 | - | TRBV19 | CASSPGTLGDTQYF | TGTGCCAGTAGTCCCGGGACGTTGGGCGATACGCAGTATTTT
- | TRBJ2-3 | - | TRBV4-1 | CASSQGGKGLAFSTDTQYF | TGCGCCAGCAGCCAAGGCGGAAAGGGGCTAGCTTTTAGCACAGATACGCAGTATTTT
TRBD1 | TRBJ1-2 | - | TRBV10-2 | CASRDRGPGYTF | TGCGCCAGCAGGGACAGGGGGCCTGGCTACACCTTC
TRBD1 | TRBJ1-2 | - | TRBV27 | CASSLSKGTGGRGYTF | TGTGCCAGCAGTTTATCGAAAGGGACAGGGGGCAGGGGCTACACCTTC
- | TRBJ2-2 | - | TRBV6-1 | CASSSGLTLSGELFF | TGTGCCAGCAGTTCAGGACTAACTCTTTCCGGGGAGCTGTTTTTT
- | TRBJ2-7 | - | TRBV6-5 | CASSYATPSYEQYF | TGTGCCAGCAGTTACGCCACCCCCTCCTACGAGCAGTACTTC
- | TRBJ2-7 | - | TRBV1 | CTSSQGNEGSRAPHEQYF | TGCACCAGCAGCCAAGGTAACGAGGGATCGAGGGCCCCCCACGAGCAGTACTTC
- | TRBJ2-1 | - | TRBV7-6 | CASSSGHNEQFF | TGTGCCAGCAGCTCTGGGCACAATGAGCAGTTCTTC
- | TRBJ2-1 | - | TRBV20-1 | CSASSPNEQFF | TGCAGTGCTAGTTCCCCCAATGAGCAGTTCTTC
- | TRBJ2-3 | - | TRBV19 | CASSIDHSTDTQYF | TGTGCCAGTAGTATAGATCACAGCACAGATACGCAGTATTTT
TRBD1 | TRBJ1-2 | few | TRBV2 | CARGDRRANYGYTF | TGTGCCAGAGGGGACAGGAGAGCTAACTATGGCTACACCTTC
- | TRBJ2-1 | - | TRBV5-1 | CASRRSESSYNEQFF | TGCGCCAGCAGACGGAGCGAAAGCTCCTACAATGAGCAGTTCTTC
- | TRBJ2-5 | - | TRBV5-1 | CASSWSLRQKETQYF | TGCGCCAGCAGCTGGTCCCTAAGACAGAAAGAGACCCAGTACTTC
TRBD2 | TRBJ2-1 | - | TRBV19 | CASSPQGTSGGKQFF | TGTGCCAGTAGTCCGCAGGGGACTAGCGGGGGGAAGCAGTTCTTC
TRBD2 | TRBJ2-2 | - | TRBV27 | CASSLGLAGGGNTGELFF | TGTGCCAGCTCCCTTGGACTAGCGGGAGGGGGGAACACCGGGGAGCTGTTTTTT
TRBD2 | TRBJ2-7 | - | TRBV6-1 | CASSAWTSGGIAYEQYF | TGTGCCAGCAGTGCCTGGACTAGCGGGGGGATAGCGTACGAGCAGTACTTC
TRBD1 | TRBJ2-4 | - | TRBV6-1 | CASSVDRRLAKNIQYF | TGTGCCAGCAGTGTGGACAGGCGGTTAGCCAAAAACATTCAGTACTTC
TRBD1 | TRBJ1-4 | - | TRBV2 | CASSQGQGGYEKLFF | TGTGCCAGCAGTCAGGGGCAGGGGGGATATGAAAAACTGTTTTTT
TRBD2 | TRBJ2-1 | - | TRBV7-2 | CASSLAQTSGGLEQFF | TGTGCCAGCAGCTTAGCGCAAACTAGCGGGGGCCTAGAGCAGTTCTTC
- | TRBJ2-3 | - | TRBV19 | CASSMITGGTDTQYF | TGTGCCAGTAGTATGATAACGGGGGGCACAGATACGCAGTATTTT
- | TRBJ2-1 | - | TRBV19 | CASSTFLGGSSYNEQFF | TGTGCCAGTAGTACGTTCCTCGGGGGCAGCTCCTACAATGAGCAGTTCTTC
- | TRBJ2-7 | - | TRBV10-3 | CAISESVLLSYEQYF | TGTGCCATCAGTGAGTCGGTCCTCCTCTCCTACGAGCAGTACTTC
TRBD2 | TRBJ2-1 | - | TRBV7-2 | CASSPWTSGINNEQFF | TGTGCCAGCAGCCCCTGGACTAGCGGGATAAACAATGAGCAGTTCTTC
- | TRBJ1-1 | - | TRBV11-2 | CASSLAAGTEAFF | TGTGCCAGCAGCTTAGCGGCAGGCACTGAAGCTTTCTTT
TRBD1 | TRBJ2-7 | - | TRBV7-9 | CASSSGQATYEQYF | TGTGCCAGCAGCTCCGGACAGGCCACCTACGAGCAGTACTTC
- | TRBJ2-1 | few | TRBV5-1 | CASSLRQFSYNEQFF | TGCGCCAGCAGCTTGAGGCAGTTCTCCTACAATGAGCAGTTCTTC
- | TRBJ2-7 | - | TRBV5-6 | CASSLPLGGSYEQYF | TGTGCCAGCAGCTTACCGCTAGGGGGATCCTACGAGCAGTACTTC
TRBD2 | TRBJ2-5 | - | TRBV6-5 | CASSYGPAGGEETQYF | TGTGCCAGCAGTTACGGGCCAGCGGGGGGCGAAGAGACCCAGTACTTC
- | TRBJ2-1 | - | TRBV5-1 | CASSSSGTEQFF | TGCGCCAGCAGTTCCTCGGGCACTGAGCAGTTCTTC
- | TRBJ2-1 | - | TRBV7-6 | CASSFGLAWGEGNEQFF | TGTGCCAGCAGCTTTGGGTTGGCGTGGGGCGAGGGGAATGAGCAGTTCTTC
- | TRBJ2-3 | once | TRBV5-5 | CASSLVGLGGTDTQYF | TGTGCCAGCAGCTTGGTCGGGCTGGGAGGCACAGATACGCAGTATTTT
- | TRBJ2-1 | - | TRBV5-1 | CASSLEHEQFF | TGCGCCAGCAGCTTGGAGCATGAGCAGTTCTTC
TRBD2 | TRBJ2-7 | once | TRBV6-5 | CASSVAGTSGYEQYF | TGTGCCAGCAGTGTTGCCGGGACTAGCGGCTACGAGCAGTACTTC
- | TRBJ2-7 | - | TRBV7-9 | CASSSGTLSYEQYF | TGTGCCAGCAGCTCGGGGACTCTTTCCTACGAGCAGTACTTC
- | TRBJ2-7 | - | TRBV7-8 | CASSPDTFLVAYEQYF | TGTGCCAGCAGCCCCGACACCTTTCTTGTGGCCTACGAGCAGTACTTC
TRBD1 | TRBJ2-7 | - | TRBV9 | CASSPGTGAYEQYF | TGTGCCAGCAGCCCAGGGACAGGGGCTTACGAGCAGTACTTC
- | TRBJ1-1 | - | TRBV5-3 | CARSFGRQNTEAFF | TGTGCCAGAAGCTTTGGGCGGCAGAACACTGAAGCTTTCTTT